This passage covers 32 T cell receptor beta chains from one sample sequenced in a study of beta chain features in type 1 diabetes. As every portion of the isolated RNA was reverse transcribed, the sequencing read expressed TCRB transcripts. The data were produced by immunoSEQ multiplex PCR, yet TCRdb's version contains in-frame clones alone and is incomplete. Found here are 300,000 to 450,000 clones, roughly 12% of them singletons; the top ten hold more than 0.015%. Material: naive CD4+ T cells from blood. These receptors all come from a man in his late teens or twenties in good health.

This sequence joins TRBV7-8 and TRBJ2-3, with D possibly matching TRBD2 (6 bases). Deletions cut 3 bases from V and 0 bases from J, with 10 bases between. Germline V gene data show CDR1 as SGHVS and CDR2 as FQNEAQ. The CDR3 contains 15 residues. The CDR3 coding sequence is TGTGCCAGCAGCTTGACTAGTACTAGCACAGATACGCAGTATTTT. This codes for CASSLTSTSTDTQYF.

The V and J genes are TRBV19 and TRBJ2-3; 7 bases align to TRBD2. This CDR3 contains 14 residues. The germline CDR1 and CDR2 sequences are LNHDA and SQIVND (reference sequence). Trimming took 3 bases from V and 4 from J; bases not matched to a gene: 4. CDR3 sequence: CASSIQGGADTQYF. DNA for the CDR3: TGTGCCAGTAGTATCCAGGGAGGGGCAGATACGCAGTATTTT.

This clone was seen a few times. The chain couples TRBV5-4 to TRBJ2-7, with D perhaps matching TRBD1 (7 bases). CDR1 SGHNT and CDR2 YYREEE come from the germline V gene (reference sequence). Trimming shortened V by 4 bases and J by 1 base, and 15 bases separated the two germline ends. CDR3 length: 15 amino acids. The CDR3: CASSRGQAGSYEQYF. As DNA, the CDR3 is TGTGCCAGCAGCAGAGGACAGGCGGGGTCCTACGAGCAGTACTTC.

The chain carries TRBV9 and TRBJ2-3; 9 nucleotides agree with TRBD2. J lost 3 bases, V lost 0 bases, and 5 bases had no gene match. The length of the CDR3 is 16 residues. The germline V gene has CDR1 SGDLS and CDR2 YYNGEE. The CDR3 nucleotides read TGTGCCAGCAGCGTAGTCGGCGGGAGGGGGACAGATACGCAGTATTTT. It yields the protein CASSVVGGRGTDTQYF.

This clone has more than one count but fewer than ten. The CDR3 reads CASSETTGGGETQYF. In DNA, the CDR3 is TGTGCCAGCAGCGAGACTACAGGGGGTGGCGAGACCCAGTACTTC. V is TRBV5-6 and J is TRBJ2-5; 8 nucleotides line up with TRBD1. The CDR3 runs 15 residues. V was clipped by 4 bases and J by 5 bases; unmatched bases: 10. CDR1 and CDR2 from the germline V gene are SGHDT and YYEEEE. Looking up the rest from reference TRBV5-6 and TRBJ2-5 gives the full variable domain: DAGVTQSPTHLIKTRGQQVTLRCSPKSGHDTVSWYQQALGQGPQFIFQYYEEEERQRGNFPDRFSGHQFPNYSSELNVNALLLGDSALYLCASSETTGGGETQYFGPGTRLLVL.

DNA for the CDR3: TGCAGCGTTGAGGGTTGGGCGAACACTGAAGCTTTCTTT. Its translation: CSVEGWANTEAFF. This chain connects TRBV29-1 to TRBJ1-1; D remains unclear. The V gene's germline CDR1 is SQVTM and CDR2 ANQGSEA. Trimming stripped 3 bases from V and 1 base from J, with 9 bases between. The CDR3 runs to 13 residues.

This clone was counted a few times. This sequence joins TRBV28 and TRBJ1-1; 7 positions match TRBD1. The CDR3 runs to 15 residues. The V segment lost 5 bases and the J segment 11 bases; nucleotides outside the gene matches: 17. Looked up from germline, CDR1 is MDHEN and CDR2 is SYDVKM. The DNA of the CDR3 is TGTGCCAGCAGTCCACCGGGACAGTCACCCCCTTGGGCTTTCTTT. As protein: CASSPPGQSPPWAFF.

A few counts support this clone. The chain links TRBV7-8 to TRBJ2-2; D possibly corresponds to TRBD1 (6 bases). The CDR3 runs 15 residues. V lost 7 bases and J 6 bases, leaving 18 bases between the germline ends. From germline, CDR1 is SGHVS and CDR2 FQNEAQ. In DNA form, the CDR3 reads TGTGCCAGCACCCTCGGCCAGGGGACGCCCGGGGAGCTGTTTTTT. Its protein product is CASTLGQGTPGELFF.

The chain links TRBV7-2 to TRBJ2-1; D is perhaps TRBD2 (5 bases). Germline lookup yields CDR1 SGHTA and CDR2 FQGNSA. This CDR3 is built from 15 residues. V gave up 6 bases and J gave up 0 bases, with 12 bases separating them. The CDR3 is CASRKPGFSYNEQFF. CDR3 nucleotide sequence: TGTGCCAGCAGGAAACCGGGGTTCTCCTACAATGAGCAGTTCTTC.

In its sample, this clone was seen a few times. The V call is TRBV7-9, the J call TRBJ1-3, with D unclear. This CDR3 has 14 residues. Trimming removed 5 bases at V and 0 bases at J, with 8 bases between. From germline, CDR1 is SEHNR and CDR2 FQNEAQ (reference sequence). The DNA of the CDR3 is TGTGCCAGCAGCCCCAGGAACTCTGGAAACACCATATATTTT. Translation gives CASSPRNSGNTIYF.

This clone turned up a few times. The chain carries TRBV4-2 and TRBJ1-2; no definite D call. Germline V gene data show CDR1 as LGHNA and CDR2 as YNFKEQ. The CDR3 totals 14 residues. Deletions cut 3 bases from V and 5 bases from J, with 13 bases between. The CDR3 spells CASSHPSWRYGYTF. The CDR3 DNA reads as TGTGCCAGCAGCCACCCCTCATGGAGATATGGCTACACCTTC.

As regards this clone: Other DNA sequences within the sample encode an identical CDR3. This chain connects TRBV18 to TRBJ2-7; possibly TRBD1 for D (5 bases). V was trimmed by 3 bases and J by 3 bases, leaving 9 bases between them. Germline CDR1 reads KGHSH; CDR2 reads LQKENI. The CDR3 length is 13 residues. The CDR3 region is CASSPPGLYEQYF. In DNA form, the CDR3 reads TGTGCCAGCTCACCCCCAGGGCTCTACGAGCAGTACTTC.

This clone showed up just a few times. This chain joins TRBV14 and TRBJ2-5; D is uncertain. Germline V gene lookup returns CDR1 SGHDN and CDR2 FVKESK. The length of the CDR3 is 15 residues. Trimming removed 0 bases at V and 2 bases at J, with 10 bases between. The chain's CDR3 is CASSQEETAQETQYF. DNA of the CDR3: TGTGCCAGCAGCCAAGAGGAAACAGCACAAGAGACCCAGTACTTC.

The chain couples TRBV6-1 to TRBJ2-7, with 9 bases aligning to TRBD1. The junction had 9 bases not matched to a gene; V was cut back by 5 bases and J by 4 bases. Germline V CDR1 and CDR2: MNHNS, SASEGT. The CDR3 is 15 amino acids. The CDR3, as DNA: TGTGCCAGCAGTCACCCTCGACAGGGGGGATACGAGCAGTACTTC. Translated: CASSHPRQGGYEQYF.

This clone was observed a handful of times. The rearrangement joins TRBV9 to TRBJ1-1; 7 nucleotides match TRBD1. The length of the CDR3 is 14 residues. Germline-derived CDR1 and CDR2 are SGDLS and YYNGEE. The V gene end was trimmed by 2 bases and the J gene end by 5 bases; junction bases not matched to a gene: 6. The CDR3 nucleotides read TGTGCCAGCAGCGTCGGACAGGTGGGGACTGAAGCTTTCTTT. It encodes CASSVGQVGTEAFF.

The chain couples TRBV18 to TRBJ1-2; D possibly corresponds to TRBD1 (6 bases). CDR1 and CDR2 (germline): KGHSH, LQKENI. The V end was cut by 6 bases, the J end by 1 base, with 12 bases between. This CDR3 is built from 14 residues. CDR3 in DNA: TGTGCCAGCTCGTCAGGACAGATTAACTATGGCTACACCTTC. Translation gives CASSSGQINYGYTF.

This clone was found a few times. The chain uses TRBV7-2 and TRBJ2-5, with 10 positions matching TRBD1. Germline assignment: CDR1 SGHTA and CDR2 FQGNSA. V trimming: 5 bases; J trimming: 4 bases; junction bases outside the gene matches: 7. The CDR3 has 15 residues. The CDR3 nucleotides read TGTGCCAGCAGCGGGAGGACAGGGGGTGTAGAGACCCAGTACTTC. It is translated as CASSGRTGGVETQYF.

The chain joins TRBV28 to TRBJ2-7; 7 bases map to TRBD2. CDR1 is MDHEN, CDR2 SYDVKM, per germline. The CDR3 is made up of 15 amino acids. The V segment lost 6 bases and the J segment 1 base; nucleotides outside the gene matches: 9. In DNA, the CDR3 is TGTGCCAGCAGGGGCCGGGGGGTTAGATCCTACGAGCAGTACTTC. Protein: CASRGRGVRSYEQYF.

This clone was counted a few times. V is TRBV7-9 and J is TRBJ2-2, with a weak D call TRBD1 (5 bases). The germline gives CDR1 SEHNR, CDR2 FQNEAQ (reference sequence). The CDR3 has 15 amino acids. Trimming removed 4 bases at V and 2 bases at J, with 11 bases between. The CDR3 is CASSYWGNNTGELFF. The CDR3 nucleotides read TGTGCCAGCAGCTATTGGGGCAATAACACCGGGGAGCTGTTTTTT.

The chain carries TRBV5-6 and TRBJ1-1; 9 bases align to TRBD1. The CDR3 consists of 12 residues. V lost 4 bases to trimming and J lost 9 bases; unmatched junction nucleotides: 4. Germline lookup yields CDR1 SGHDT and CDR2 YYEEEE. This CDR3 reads CASSLGQGKAFF. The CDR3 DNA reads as TGTGCCAGCAGCCTCGGACAGGGGAAAGCTTTCTTT.

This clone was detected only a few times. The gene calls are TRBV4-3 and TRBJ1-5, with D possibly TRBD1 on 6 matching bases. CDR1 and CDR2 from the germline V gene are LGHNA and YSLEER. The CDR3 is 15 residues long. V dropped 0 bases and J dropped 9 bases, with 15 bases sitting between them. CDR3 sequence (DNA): TGCGCCAGCAGCCAAGATCAAGGGCAGGGGTGGCCCCAGCATTTT. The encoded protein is CASSQDQGQGWPQHF.

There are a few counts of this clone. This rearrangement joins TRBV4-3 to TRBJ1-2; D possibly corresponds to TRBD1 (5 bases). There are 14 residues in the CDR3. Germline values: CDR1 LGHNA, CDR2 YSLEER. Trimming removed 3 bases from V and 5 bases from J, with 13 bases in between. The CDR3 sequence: CASSQANPGYGYTF. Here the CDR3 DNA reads TGCGCCAGCAGCCAGGCCAATCCAGGGTATGGCTACACCTTC.

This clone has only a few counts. This chain's CDR3 is CASSGQGSNQPQHF. CDR3 bases: TGTGCCAGCAGTGGACAGGGTAGCAATCAGCCCCAGCATTTT. V gene TRBV6-1 combines with J gene TRBJ1-5; 7 nucleotides agree with TRBD1. This CDR3 contains 14 residues. The germline gives CDR1 MNHNS, CDR2 SASEGT. The V and J ends lost 4 bases and 0 bases, in that order; junction bases with no gene match: 0.

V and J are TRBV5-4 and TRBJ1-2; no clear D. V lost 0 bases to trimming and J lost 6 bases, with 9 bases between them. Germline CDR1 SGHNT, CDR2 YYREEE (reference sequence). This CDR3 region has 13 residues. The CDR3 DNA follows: TGTGCCAGCAGCTTGGACAGCAGGCATGGCTACACCTTC. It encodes CASSLDSRHGYTF.

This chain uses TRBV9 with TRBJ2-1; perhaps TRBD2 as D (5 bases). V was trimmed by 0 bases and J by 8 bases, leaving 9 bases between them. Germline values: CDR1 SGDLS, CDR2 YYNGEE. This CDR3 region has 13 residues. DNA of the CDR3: TGTGCCAGCAGCGTAGATTTGAGGGATGAGCAGTTCTTC. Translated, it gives CASSVDLRDEQFF.

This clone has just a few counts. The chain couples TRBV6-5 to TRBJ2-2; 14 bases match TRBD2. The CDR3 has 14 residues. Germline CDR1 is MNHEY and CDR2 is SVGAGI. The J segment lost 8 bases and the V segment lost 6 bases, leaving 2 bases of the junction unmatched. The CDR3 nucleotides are TGTGCCAGCAGGGGACTAGCGGGAGAGGGGGAGCTGTTTTTT. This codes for CASRGLAGEGELFF.

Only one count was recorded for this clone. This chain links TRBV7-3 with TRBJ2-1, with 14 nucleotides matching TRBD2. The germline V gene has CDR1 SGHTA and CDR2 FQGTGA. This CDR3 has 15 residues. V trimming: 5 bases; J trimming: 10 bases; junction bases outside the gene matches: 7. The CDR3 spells CASSIGLAGGLEQFF. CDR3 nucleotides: TGTGCCAGCAGCATCGGACTAGCGGGGGGCTTGGAGCAGTTCTTC.

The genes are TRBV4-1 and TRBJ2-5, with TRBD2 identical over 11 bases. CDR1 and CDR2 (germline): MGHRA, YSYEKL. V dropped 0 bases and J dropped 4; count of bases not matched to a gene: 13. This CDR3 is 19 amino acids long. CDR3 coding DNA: TGCGCCAGCAGCCAAGAACTCTTCACTAGCGGGAGCTCAAGAGAGACCCAGTACTTC. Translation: CASSQELFTSGSSRETQYF.

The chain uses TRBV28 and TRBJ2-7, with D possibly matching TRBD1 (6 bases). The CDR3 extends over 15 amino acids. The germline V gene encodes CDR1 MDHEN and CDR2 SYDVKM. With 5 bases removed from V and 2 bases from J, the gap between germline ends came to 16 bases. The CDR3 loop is CASSPVDRITYEQYF. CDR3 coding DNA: TGTGCCAGCAGTCCCGTAGACAGGATAACCTACGAGCAGTACTTC. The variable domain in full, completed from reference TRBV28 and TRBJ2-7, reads DVKVTQSSRYLVKRTGEKVFLECVQDMDHENMFWYRQDPGLGLRLIYFSYDVKMKEKGDIPEGYSVSREKKERFSLILESASTNQTSMYLCASSPVDRITYEQYFGPGTRLTVT.

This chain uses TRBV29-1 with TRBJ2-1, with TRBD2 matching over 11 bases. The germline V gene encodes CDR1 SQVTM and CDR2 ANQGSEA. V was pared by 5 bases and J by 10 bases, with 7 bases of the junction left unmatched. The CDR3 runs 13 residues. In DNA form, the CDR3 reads TGCAGCGTTTTAGCGGGAGGGGGGCGAGAGCAGTTCTTC. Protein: CSVLAGGGREQFF.

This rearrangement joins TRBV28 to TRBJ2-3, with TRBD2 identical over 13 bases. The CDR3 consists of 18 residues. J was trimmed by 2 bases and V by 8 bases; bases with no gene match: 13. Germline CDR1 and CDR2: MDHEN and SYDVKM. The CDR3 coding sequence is TGTGCCAGCTCCACTAGCGGGAGGGCTGACGATCCCACAGATACGCAGTATTTT. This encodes CASSTSGRADDPTDTQYF.

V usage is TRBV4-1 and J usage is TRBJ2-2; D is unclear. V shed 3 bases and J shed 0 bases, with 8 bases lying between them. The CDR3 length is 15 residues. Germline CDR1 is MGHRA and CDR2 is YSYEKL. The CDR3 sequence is CASSHDTANTGELFF. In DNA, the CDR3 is TGCGCCAGCAGCCATGACACAGCGAACACCGGGGAGCTGTTTTTT.